This TCR beta chain was found in a study of blood T cell repertoires in COVID-19. The CDR3 length is 13 residues. Unmatched junction bases numbered 6, after V lost 0 bases and J lost 9 bases. Germline CDR1 SGHRS, CDR2 YFSETQ. The repertoire was sequenced with immunoSEQ multiplex PCR; TCRdb's copy has only in-frame clones and lacks some. This sample has roughly 150,000 clones, with about 85% found just once. Enrollment of patients from Seattle took place during active infection, with longitudinal follow-up. This sequence joins TRBV5-1 and TRBJ2-7; the match to TRBD1 covers 7 bases. This TCR derives from a woman of 80 years or more with COVID-19, enrolled during active disease. Sequenced sample: peripheral blood. DNA for the CDR3: TGCGCCAGCAGCTTGGAACAGGGGATCGGGCAGTACTTC. Its protein product is CASSLEQGIGQYF.